This entry features one T cell receptor (beta chain) sequence. Its recognized antigen is unknown. There are no base qualities to consult, and no much larger clone falls within one base. For four or five healthy donors, CD8+ T cells were sorted from blood, dermis and epidermis, and the TCR beta CDR3 regions of these cells were analysed. Both blood and skin samples were provided by each TCR-sequenced donor, and all TCR-sequenced donors were healthy individuals. CD8+ T cell populations were isolated by sorting before TCR beta sequencing. Before any analysis of T cells, the skin was split into dermal and epidermal compartments. Libraries were made using the immunoSEQ multiplex PCR assay. The study's processing was this. Frequencies of TCR V beta family usage were compared among the sorted CD8+ T cell populations from blood, dermis and epidermis. TCRdb's version of the immuneACCESS table is confined to in-frame rearrangements and falls short of the full clone set. An unresolved V gene accounts for under half of the shortfall where checked; the remainder is of unknown origin. V, J and clone size derive from that table, while D and trimming were established from the DNA sequence. In this sample the table shows 1,100 or so clones, about 76% of which occur a single time. Jointly, the top ten make up around 25% of the sample.

The V end loses 2 bases and the J end loses 7 bases, and a stretch of 14 bases separates them. CDR1 SEHNR and CDR2 FQNEAQ are derived from the germline V gene (reference sequence). Measured from the cysteine to the phenylalanine, the CDR3 is 14 residues long. The read is trimmed to its CDR3 DNA, 42 bases read in frame from base 1. The data stem from a study of CD49a tissue-resident CD8 T cells in human skin (dated by TCRdb to about 2017). Background for the entire study: The study examined tissue-resident memory CD8+ T cell subsets in human skin defined by CD49a, CD69 and CD103 expression.

This receptor chain uses TRBV7-9 and TRBJ1-2; TRBD1 is a weak D gene call, 5 bases matching. The receptor was derived from a human donor in good health. The donor label of this sample is uncertain. What was sequenced was CD103- CD8+ T cells sorted from skin dermis. In nucleotides, the sequence is TGTGCCAGCAGCTTACTCCGGGGGGTTCGTGGCTACACCTTC. Translation gives CASSLLRGVRGYTF. Here the CDR3 is joined to the reference TRBV7-9 and TRBJ1-2 genes, and the full variable domain is: DTGVSQNPRHKITKRGQNVTFRCDPISEHNRLYWYRQTLGQGPEFLTYFQNEAQLEKSRLLSDRFSAERPKGSFSTLEIQRTEQGDSAMYLCASSLLRGVRGYTFGSGTRLTVV.